This T cell receptor beta chain is from a study of cytomegalovirus exposure and HLA in healthy donors (dated by TCRdb to the late 2010s). Study-wide context: The 666 repertoires of the first cohort and the roughly 120 validation repertoires were produced on the same platform, according to a later analysis. The study aimed to test whether cataloging public T cell receptors could reveal signatures of past pathogen exposure. In addition to the first cohort of approximately 650 subjects, a separate validation cohort of under 150 different subjects was used. To predict cytomegalovirus infection status, the study combined high-throughput TCR immunosequencing, statistical association of individual TCRs with disease status, and machine learning. The paper as a whole reports these results and caveats: The authors suggested that the approach could potentially be extended to other disease states and immunological phenotypes. The validation cohort had no HLA typing available for a later analysis, so co-occurrence within that cohort was assessed over all 120 or so repertoires. Of the cluster scores, around 95% were above 0 in a later analysis, which found that TCRs clustered in the first cohort also tended to co-occur in the 110 or so validation repertoires. The classifier was reported to diagnose cytomegalovirus status with high specificity and sensitivity in both the original cohort and the validation cohort. Most TCR sequences were seen in very few donors, while some public TCRs were found in many individuals. In the study, 150 to 200 TCR beta chains were listed as associated with cytomegalovirus. A few of the identified cytomegalovirus-associated TCR beta chains were confirmed in vitro to be specific for cytomegalovirus antigens.

The CDR3 starts with the cysteine, ends with the phenylalanine, and has 17 residues. Only the CDR3 portion is preserved as DNA: 51 bases, with reading frame beginning at the first base. CDR1 and CDR2, per the germline V gene (reference sequence), are LNHNV and YYDKDF. V is trimmed back by 3 bases and J by 2 bases, and the junction contains 9 bases that no gene match accounts for. Turning to this clone: Its cognate antigen has yet to be identified. Per-base quality was not reported, and no clone a single base away is much larger than it.

The library was prepared using the immunoSEQ multiplex PCR assay. Per the authors' processing: A statistical classification framework was developed to diagnose cytomegalovirus status using the catalog of TCR beta chain sequences. TCRdb carries this immuneACCESS record with in-frame sequences only. Its versions omit some clonotypes, under half of them owing to an unresolved V gene in the studies checked, with the rest unexplained. The DNA gave D and trimming, while V, J and clone size come from that table. Recorded for this sample are about 76,000 clones; 94% of them occurred a single time. Roughly 1.5% of the sample rests with the top ten. The donors were included in the validation cohort of roughly 130 subjects, a group kept apart from the roughly 690-subject first cohort.

The TCR sequence derives from a man younger than 35 in good health and CMV-seropositive. Sequencing used PBMCs. The chain links TRBV15 with TRBJ2-7, with 11 middle bases fitting TRBD2. Read as DNA, the sequence is TGTGCCACCAGCAGGAAAACCGGGACTAGCGGAACCTACGAGCAGTACTTC. Its protein reads: CATSRKTGTSGTYEQYF.